The 22 T cell receptor beta chains reported below all come from one sample, sequenced in a study of T-cell reconstitution after alpha-beta-depleted transplantation in children. A library of TCRbeta sequences, prepared with unique molecular identifiers, was generated. TCRdb itself ran the PCR reads through MiXCR, one entry per CDR3 protein. This repertoire shows around 600,000 distinct CDR3 sequences, approximately 10% found once; its top ten account for about 4.3%. Material: PBMCs from the stem cell graft donor, obtained from the stem cell graft. The receptors derive from a human donor who donated a stem cell graft to a child with acute myeloid leukemia.

This clonotype was counted at least ten times. The V gene is TRBV6-5, the J gene TRBJ2-2, with 7 nucleotides matching TRBD2. Germline values: CDR1 MNHEY, CDR2 SVGAGI. The CDR3 totals 17 residues. After removal of 1 base from V and 6 bases from J, the junction contained 11 bases not matched to a gene. The CDR3 region is CASSYFPGLVGAGELFF. CDR3 in DNA: TGTGCCAGCAGTTACTTTCCCGGACTAGTGGGCGCCGGGGAGCTGTTTTTT.

Worth noting for this clonotype: The CDR3 does not close with the conserved phenylalanine or tryptophan, likely indicating a read error. V gene TRBV12-3 or TRBV12-4 combines with J gene TRBJ2-3, with 11 bases fitting TRBD2. CDR3 length: 16 residues. Germline trimming cut 5 bases from V and 7 bases from J; bases unmatched to any gene: 11. The CDR3 coding sequence is TGTGCCAGCAGTGTCGGGCTAGCGGGGGGACTAAATACGCAGTATATT. Translated: CASSVGLAGGLNTQYI.

The chain combines TRBV19 with TRBJ1-1, with D perhaps matching TRBD1 (5 bases). CDR3 length: 17 residues. Germline V gene sequence: CDR1 LNHDA, CDR2 SQIVND (reference sequence). The V end was cut by 4 bases, the J end by 6 bases, with 24 bases between. The DNA of the CDR3 is TGTGCCAGTAGTAGAGGGGTAGTGTGGCCGTTGGACGCTGAAGCTTTCTTT. It encodes CASSRGVVWPLDAEAFF. Supplemented by reference TRBV19 and TRBJ1-1, the full variable domain reads DGGITQSPKYLFRKEGQNVTLSCEQNLNHDAMYWYRQDPGQGLRLIYYSQIVNDFQKGDIAEGYSVSREKKESFPLTVTSAQKNPTAFYLCASSRGVVWPLDAEAFFGQGTRLTVV.

There are many counts of this clonotype. The V and J genes are TRBV20-1 and TRBJ1-1, with 7 bases that match TRBD1. V was pared by 3 bases and J by 2 bases, with 3 bases of the junction left unmatched. The CDR3 length is 13 residues. Per germline, CDR1 DFQATT and CDR2 SNEGSKA (reference sequence). The CDR3 here is CSASPGGNTEAFF. CDR3 coding DNA: TGCAGTGCTAGTCCAGGGGGTAACACTGAAGCTTTCTTT.

The chain is built from TRBV3-1 and TRBJ1-1; no clear D. The CDR3 consists of 15 residues. Germline CDR1 is LGHDT and CDR2 is YNNKEL (reference sequence). Trimming left V 0 bases short and J 3 bases short, with 11 bases between. The CDR3 region has the DNA TGTGCCAGCAGCCAAGAGGGTTTAAGGGACACTGAAGCTTTCTTT. This codes for CASSQEGLRDTEAFF.

The table lists this clonotype with a few counts. The gene calls are TRBV20-1 and TRBJ2-7, with TRBD1 identical over 10 bases. In germline, CDR1 is DFQATT, CDR2 SNEGSKA (reference sequence). The CDR3 totals 12 residues. Trimming removed 5 bases from V and 8 bases from J; junction bases left unmatched: 6. Written as DNA, the CDR3 is TGCAGTGCTCGGGACAGGGGAGGCCAGCAGTACTTC. Translated, it gives CSARDRGGQQYF.

As to this clonotype: No conserved phenylalanine or tryptophan ends this CDR3, so it is likely a read error. V is TRBV15 and J is TRBJ1-1; D call uncertain. V was cut by 7 bases and J by 4 bases, with 13 bases left in between. CDR1 and CDR2 from the germline V gene are LNHNV and YYDKDF (reference sequence). This CDR3 has 13 residues. The CDR3 coding sequence is TGTGCCACCAATTCCGACCGACGCACTGAAGCTTTCTAT. Protein: CATNSDRRTEAFY.

At least ten counts were recorded for this clonotype. The J gene is TRBJ2-7, the V gene TRBV6-5, with 13 bases lining up with TRBD2. V gave up 5 bases and J gave up 5 bases; unmatched junction bases: 6. CDR3 size: 15 residues. Germline V CDR1 and CDR2: MNHEY, SVGAGI. The CDR3 spells CASSRTSGSRDEQYF. Written as DNA, the CDR3 is TGTGCCAGCAGTCGGACTAGCGGGAGTCGTGACGAGCAGTACTTC.

This clonotype was seen a few times. The chain joins TRBV5-6 to TRBJ2-7; TRBD1 aligns across 10 bases. The CDR3 covers 16 residues. Germline V gene lookup returns CDR1 SGHDT and CDR2 YYEEEE. The ends lost 2 bases at V and 3 bases at J; junction bases unmatched: 8. CDR3 nucleotide sequence: TGTGCCAGCAGCTTTCGGACAGGGGGTTTCAACTACGAGCAGTACTTC. This encodes CASSFRTGGFNYEQYF.

This clonotype was seen a handful of times. This rearrangement joins TRBV2 to TRBJ2-1; no clear D. From germline, CDR1 is SNHLY and CDR2 FYNNEI. V gave up 5 bases and J gave up 3 bases, with 11 bases separating them. The CDR3 is made up of 14 amino acids. This CDR3 reads CASSNVPFYNEQFF. In nucleotides, the CDR3 is TGTGCCAGCAGTAATGTTCCTTTCTACAATGAGCAGTTCTTC.

This sequence joins TRBV29-1 and TRBJ2-2; no clear D. This CDR3 contains 13 residues. Germline assignment: CDR1 SQVTM and CDR2 ANQGSEA. V lost 5 bases and J 0 bases, leaving 7 bases between the germline ends. CDR3 nucleotides: TGCAGCGTTATGGCATCGAACACCGGGGAGCTGTTTTTT. It codes for CSVMASNTGELFF.

This clonotype was observed at least ten times. J is TRBJ2-7 and V is TRBV6-2 or TRBV6-3, with TRBD1 identical over 7 bases. In germline, CDR1 is MNHEY, CDR2 SVGEGT. This CDR3 is built from 13 residues. The trim removed 2 bases at V and 9 bases at J, leaving 7 bases unmatched. The chain's CDR3 is CASSYQRQGPQYF. The CDR3, as DNA: TGTGCCAGCAGTTACCAAAGACAGGGTCCGCAGTACTTC.

Many counts were recorded for this clonotype. This sequence joins TRBV12-3 or TRBV12-4 and TRBJ2-7, with 11 bases matching TRBD2. V lost 8 bases, J lost 4 bases, and 10 bases stayed unmatched. The CDR3 runs to 15 residues. The CDR3 sequence is CASSLSGTSGYEQYF. Written as DNA, the CDR3 is TGTGCCAGCTCCCTCTCCGGGACTAGCGGTTACGAGCAGTACTTC.

This clonotype occurred many times. The rearrangement links TRBV5-1 to TRBJ2-1, with 8 bases identical to TRBD2. In germline, CDR1 is SGHRS, CDR2 YFSETQ. The length of the CDR3 is 16 residues. Germline trimming cut 4 bases from V and 3 bases from J; bases unmatched to any gene: 9. In nucleotides, the CDR3 is TGCGCCAGCAGCCTCCCTCGCGGGAGGAACTACAATGAGCAGTTCTTC. Translation gives CASSLPRGRNYNEQFF.

This clonotype was observed a few times. The rearrangement uses TRBV15 and TRBJ2-1, with D uncertain. The CDR3 extends over 13 amino acids. Trimming pared 5 bases from V and 16 bases from J, leaving 21 bases between. Germline CDR1 and CDR2: LNHNV and YYDKDF (reference sequence). In DNA form, the CDR3 reads TGTGCCACCAGCGTAAAGAGTGCCCGGGTGGGATTCTTC. This codes for CATSVKSARVGFF.

This clonotype was seen only a few times. This chain links TRBV12-3 or TRBV12-4 with TRBJ2-1; 7 bases agree with TRBD2. The CDR3 totals 16 residues. With V trimmed by 5 bases and J by 2 bases, 9 bases remained unmatched. The CDR3 DNA is TGTGCCAGCAGTCCGCTAGCGGTCCATGCCTACAATGAGCAGTTCTTC. Translation gives CASSPLAVHAYNEQFF.

The chain combines TRBV9 with TRBJ2-2, with 9 bases identical to TRBD2. The CDR3 is 16 amino acids. CDR1 SGDLS and CDR2 YYNGEE come from the germline V gene. J gave up 7 bases and V 0 bases, and 7 bases lay outside the gene matches. The CDR3 DNA reads TGTGCCAGCAGCGTAGTAGCGGGAGTCTTAGGCGGGGAGCTGTTTTTT. Its translation is CASSVVAGVLGGELFF.

With regard to this clonotype: Possible read error: a much larger clone is one base away. This chain uses TRBV4-1 with TRBJ2-3, with D possibly matching TRBD1 (6 bases). CDR1 is MGHRA and CDR2 is YSYEKL in the germline V gene. This CDR3 comprises 15 residues. The CDR3 sequence: CASSQDLGAADTQFF. In DNA form, the CDR3 reads TGCGCCAGCAGCCAAGATCTGGGGGCCGCAGATACGCAGTTTTTT.

This clonotype appeared a few times. The rearrangement uses TRBV20-1 and TRBJ1-3; D call uncertain. Germline values: CDR1 DFQATT, CDR2 SNEGSKA (reference sequence). CDR3 size: 13 residues. V was shortened by 8 bases and J by 0 bases, with 11 bases between the two germline ends. The CDR3 nucleotides are TGCAGTTCTACCGGGCTCTCTGGAAACACCATATATTTT. Its translation: CSSTGLSGNTIYF.

The chain employs TRBV12-3 or TRBV12-4 and TRBJ2-2; D perhaps matches TRBD2 (6 bases). Trimming took off 3 bases at V and 6 bases at J, with 11 bases between the two ends. CDR3 length: 14 residues. CDR3 nucleotides: TGTGCCAGCAGTTTCGGAGGGAGACCCGGGGAGCTGTTTTTT. It specifies CASSFGGRPGELFF.

J is TRBJ1-3 and V is TRBV12-3 or TRBV12-4, with unresolved D. This CDR3 region has 14 residues. The V end was cut by 3 bases, the J end by 0 bases, with 6 bases between. The CDR3: CASSFEASGNTIYF. Here the CDR3 DNA reads TGTGCCAGCAGTTTTGAGGCCTCTGGAAACACCATATATTTT.

This clonotype has just a few counts. The V and J genes are TRBV5-1 and TRBJ2-7; D is unresolved. Trimming removed 1 base at V and 0 bases at J, with 8 bases between. The CDR3 length is 14 residues. Per the germline V gene, CDR1 is SGHRS and CDR2 is YFSETQ. CDR3 loop: CASSLMPDSYEQYF. CDR3 DNA: TGCGCCAGCAGCTTGATGCCGGACTCCTACGAGCAGTACTTC.